Below are 4 T cell receptor beta chains sequenced from a single sample in a study of blood T cell repertoires in COVID-19. Clones were read by immunoSEQ multiplex PCR, and TCRdb kept only the in-frame ones, dropping some. The sample lists 450,000 or so clones, roughly 89% seen once, with 0.8% to 1% in the top ten. The sample taken for sequencing was peripheral blood. All receptors come from a man younger than 35 with COVID-19, enrolled during active disease.

This clone occurred a few times. The chain carries TRBV5-6 and TRBJ1-2; D call uncertain. V was trimmed by 0 bases and J by 0 bases, leaving 9 bases between them. The CDR3 has 15 residues. Germline CDR1 reads SGHDT; CDR2 reads YYEEEE. The CDR3 protein is CASSLVFSANYGYTF. The CDR3 bases are TGTGCCAGCAGCTTGGTCTTCTCGGCTAACTATGGCTACACCTTC.

The rearrangement joins TRBV11-3 to TRBJ2-2; 14 bases fit TRBD2. This CDR3 spans 15 amino acids. CDR1 is SGHNT and CDR2 is YENEEA in the germline V gene. V shed 5 bases and J 6 bases; nucleotides not matched to a gene: 2. The chain's CDR3 is CASSPGLAGAGELFF. In DNA, the CDR3 is TGTGCCAGCAGCCCGGGACTAGCGGGGGCCGGGGAGCTGTTTTTT.

V gene TRBV7-2 combines with J gene TRBJ1-5, with a tentative D call TRBD1 (6 bases). The CDR3 runs to 16 residues. CDR1 and CDR2 (germline): SGHTA, FQGNSA. V lost 0 bases to trimming and J lost 1 base, with 10 bases between them. The CDR3 protein is CASSLAAGDSNQPQHF. The CDR3 DNA reads TGTGCCAGCAGCTTAGCGGCAGGGGACAGCAATCAGCCCCAGCATTTT.

The J gene is TRBJ2-7, the V gene TRBV5-8; 7 bases are shared with TRBD1. CDR1 is SGHTS, CDR2 YDEGEE, per germline. The CDR3 is 15 amino acids. The junction had 7 bases not matched to a gene; V was cut back by 4 bases and J by 0 bases. DNA of the CDR3: TGTGCCAGCAGCAAATACAGGGGAAGCTCCTACGAGCAGTACTTC. The encoded protein is CASSKYRGSSYEQYF.